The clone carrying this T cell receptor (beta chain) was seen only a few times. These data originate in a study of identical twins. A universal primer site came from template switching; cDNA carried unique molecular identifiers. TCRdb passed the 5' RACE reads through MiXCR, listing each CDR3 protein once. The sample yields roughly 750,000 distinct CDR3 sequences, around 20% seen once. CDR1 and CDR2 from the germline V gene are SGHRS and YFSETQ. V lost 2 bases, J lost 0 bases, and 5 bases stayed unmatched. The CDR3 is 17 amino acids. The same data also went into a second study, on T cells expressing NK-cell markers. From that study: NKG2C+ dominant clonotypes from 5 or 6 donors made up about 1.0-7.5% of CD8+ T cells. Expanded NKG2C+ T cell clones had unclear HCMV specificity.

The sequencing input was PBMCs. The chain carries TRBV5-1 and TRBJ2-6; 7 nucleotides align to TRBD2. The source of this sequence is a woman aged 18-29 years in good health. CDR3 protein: CASSFEGRASGANVLTF. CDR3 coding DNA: TGCGCCAGCAGCTTCGAAGGGAGGGCCTCTGGGGCCAACGTCCTGACTTTC.